Below, 23 T cell receptor beta chains from the same sample are listed, as sequenced in a study of identical twins. MiXCR, applied by TCRdb to the 5' RACE reads, yields one record per CDR3 protein. The repertoire holds about 690,000 distinct CDR3 sequences, with around 6% as singletons. Sequencing input: naive T cells sorted from blood. These receptors were taken from a man aged 18 to 30 in good health.

This clonotype has just a few counts. J is TRBJ2-7 and V is TRBV6-1, with a possible D match to TRBD2 (6 bases). V lost 0 bases and J 3 bases, leaving 15 bases between the germline ends. CDR1 is MNHNS, CDR2 SASEGT, per germline. The CDR3 covers 16 residues. CDR3 in DNA: TGTGCCAGCAGTGAAGCCTTAACTAGCAGATACTACGAGCAGTACGTC. As protein: CASSEALTSRYYEQYV.

The sample holds many counts of this clonotype. The chain couples TRBV29-1 to TRBJ2-2; 13 bases agree with TRBD2. Germline values: CDR1 SQVTM, CDR2 ANQGSEA. This CDR3 region has 15 residues. Trimming took 6 bases from V and 6 from J; bases not matched to a gene: 7. The CDR3: CSVALAGGPSGELFF. CDR3 nucleotides: TGCAGCGTGGCACTAGCGGGAGGGCCTTCCGGGGAGCTGTTTTTT.

This clonotype was found many times. The J gene is TRBJ2-7, the V gene TRBV29-1; D tentatively fits TRBD1 or TRBD2 (6 bases each). The CDR3 runs 17 residues. V was clipped by 5 bases and J by 3 bases, with 26 bases between them. Germline values: CDR1 SQVTM, CDR2 ANQGSEA. The CDR3 reads CSVLIQGGRGLNYEQYF. The CDR3 DNA is TGCAGCGTTCTTATACAGGGTGGCCGGGGGCTAAACTACGAGCAGTACTTC.

This clonotype has at least ten counts. The chain has TRBV27 and TRBJ1-1; D is unresolved. Trimming cost V 5 bases and J 5 bases, with 15 bases left between them. Germline CDR1 and CDR2: MNHEY and SMNVEV (reference sequence). This CDR3 contains 14 residues. CDR3 region: CASSPYSGRTEAFF. In DNA form, the CDR3 reads TGTGCCAGCAGTCCATATAGCGGGAGGACTGAAGCTTTCTTT.

This clonotype was counted between two and nine times. V and J are TRBV12-3 or TRBV12-4 and TRBJ2-1, with 7 positions matching TRBD1. V shed 6 bases, J shed 4 bases, and the junction held 9 bases outside the gene matches. This CDR3 has 15 amino acids. CDR3 DNA: TGTGCCAGCAGCAATGCCGGGACAGAGTACAATGAGCAGTTCTTC. Its protein is CASSNAGTEYNEQFF.

This clonotype was seen many times. CDR3 sequence (DNA): TGCGCCAGCAGCCCCATTAGGGGGAGTGGGTCCTACGAGCAGTACTTC. Its protein product is CASSPIRGSGSYEQYF. J is TRBJ2-7 and V is TRBV5-1; D might be TRBD1 (6 bases). This CDR3 has 16 residues. The germline V gene has CDR1 SGHRS and CDR2 YFSETQ. Trimming stripped 4 bases from V and 1 base from J, with 18 bases between.

This clonotype was counted at least ten times. At one end, the junction sequence differs from germline, possibly due to a read error. The genes are TRBV10-3 and TRBJ2-1; perhaps TRBD2 as D (5 bases). This CDR3 has 14 amino acids. CDR1 and CDR2 from the germline V gene are ENHRY and SYGVKD. The CDR3 DNA follows: TGTGCCATCCGTGATGGACCGCGTGAGGGTGAGCAGTTCTTC. It specifies CAIRDGPREGEQFF.

The chain carries TRBV15 and TRBJ2-1; D is unclear. The CDR3 runs to 15 residues. Looked up from germline, CDR1 is LNHNV and CDR2 is YYDKDF (reference sequence). Trimming stripped 2 bases from V and 0 bases from J, with 8 bases between. CDR3 bases: TGTGCCACCAGCAGACGCGACGCCTCCTACAATGAGCAGTTCTTC. Protein product: CATSRRDASYNEQFF.

The J gene is TRBJ2-5, the V gene TRBV29-1; 7 bases map to TRBD2. This CDR3 spans 14 amino acids. In germline, CDR1 is SQVTM, CDR2 ANQGSEA. V was clipped by 3 bases and J by 1 base; unmatched bases: 5. DNA for the CDR3: TGCAGCGTTGACGGGGGGTTTACCCAAGAGACCCAGTACTTC. It encodes CSVDGGFTQETQYF.

This sequence joins TRBV18 and TRBJ1-5; 9 bases match TRBD1. V shed 6 bases, J shed 7 bases, and the junction held 4 bases outside the gene matches. The germline V gene encodes CDR1 KGHSH and CDR2 LQKENI. The CDR3 runs to 13 residues. CDR3 coding DNA: TGTGCCAGCTCGGGACAGGGCCGGCAGCCCCAGCATTTT. It translates to CASSGQGRQPQHF. The full variable domain, rest sourced from reference TRBV18 and TRBJ1-5, is NAGVMQNPRHLVRRRGQEARLRCSPMKGHSHVYWYRQLPEEGLKFMVYLQKENIIDESGMPKERFSAEFPKEGPSILRIQQVVRGDSAAYFCASSGQGRQPQHFGDGTRLSIL.

This clonotype was picked up many times. V is TRBV11-1 and J is TRBJ2-1; the match to TRBD1 covers 7 bases. Trimming removed 5 bases from V and 7 bases from J; junction bases left unmatched: 8. Germline V gene sequence: CDR1 SGHAT, CDR2 FQDESV (reference sequence). This CDR3 has 14 amino acids. CDR3 in DNA: TGTGCCAGCAGCCCGACAACAGGGGTTAATGAGCAGTTCTTC. This translates into CASSPTTGVNEQFF.

In its sample, this clonotype was seen many times. The gene calls are TRBV20-1 and TRBJ2-1; TRBD2 aligns across 10 bases. CDR3 length equals 15 residues. Losses at the gene ends were 6 bases for V and 5 bases for J; bases not matched to a gene: 10. Per germline, CDR1 DFQATT and CDR2 SNEGSKA (reference sequence). Written as DNA, the CDR3 is TGCAGTGCCCGCCTAGGTAGCGGGGGGAACAATGAGCAGTTCTTC. Translated, it gives CSARLGSGGNNEQFF.

This clonotype occurred many times. The chain recombines TRBV12-3 or TRBV12-4 with TRBJ2-1, with no clear D. Between the trimmed V and J ends, which lost 6 bases and 6 bases, there was a span of 6 bases. The CDR3 sequence is 11 residues long. The CDR3 coding sequence is TGTGCCAGCAGCTTAAGCAATGAGCAGTTCTTC. Translated, it gives CASSLSNEQFF.

This clonotype was picked up a small number of times. The V and J genes are TRBV9 and TRBJ2-6; no clear D gene. The CDR3 is 15 amino acids. Trimming cost V 0 bases and J 1 base, with 5 bases left between them. Per the germline V gene, CDR1 is SGDLS and CDR2 is YYNGEE. The CDR3 loop reads CASSVAASGANVLTF. The CDR3 coding sequence is TGTGCCAGCAGCGTAGCCGCTTCTGGGGCCAACGTCCTGACTTTC.

This clonotype was detected ten times or more. V and J are TRBV5-1 and TRBJ2-3, with 10 bases identical to TRBD2. The V and J ends lost 1 base and 5 bases, in that order; junction bases with no gene match: 1. Per the germline V gene, CDR1 is SGHRS and CDR2 is YFSETQ. The CDR3 is 14 amino acids. CDR3 in DNA: TGCGCCAGCAGCTTGACTAGCGGGAAAGATACGCAGTATTTT. This sequence encodes CASSLTSGKDTQYF.

The V gene is TRBV29-1, the J gene TRBJ1-1; the D is unclear. V gave up 4 bases and J gave up 1 base, with 10 bases separating them. Germline CDR1 reads SQVTM; CDR2 reads ANQGSEA. This CDR3 comprises 13 residues. The DNA of the CDR3 is TGCAGCGTTGTACAACAGCAGAACACTGAAGCTTTCTTT. Translation gives CSVVQQQNTEAFF.

This chain uses TRBV30 with TRBJ2-7; 8 nucleotides align to TRBD2. V gave up 3 bases and J gave up 2 bases; unmatched junction bases: 12. CDR3 length: 16 residues. Germline V gene sequence: CDR1 GTSNPN, CDR2 SVGIG (reference sequence). DNA of the CDR3: TGTGCCTGGAGGTCGGCTAGCGGGTGGAGGGCCTACGAGCAGTACTTC. Translation gives CAWRSASGWRAYEQYF.

Only a few counts were recorded for this clonotype. CDR3 nucleotides: TGTGCCAGCACCGGATCGATAGCTAGCTATGGCTACACCTTC. The encoded protein is CASTGSIASYGYTF. The rearrangement links TRBV7-9 to TRBJ1-2, with D uncertain. The V end was cut by 7 bases, the J end by 4 bases, with 16 bases between. Germline CDR1 is SEHNR and CDR2 is FQNEAQ (reference sequence). CDR3 size: 14 residues.

This clonotype was counted at least ten times. V gene TRBV5-6 combines with J gene TRBJ2-5, with D unresolved. V dropped 0 bases and J dropped 4 bases, with 10 bases sitting between them. The germline V gene has CDR1 SGHDT and CDR2 YYEEEE. The CDR3 is 14 residues long. The CDR3 nucleotides read TGTGCCAGCAGCTTGGAAAAGGGTGGAGAGACCCAGTACTTC. It is translated as CASSLEKGGETQYF.

This clonotype was recorded at least ten times. The chain has TRBV4-2 and TRBJ1-3, with D unclear. Germline loops: CDR1 LGHNA, CDR2 YNFKEQ. Trimming took off 0 bases at V and 5 bases at J, with 11 bases between the two ends. The CDR3 length is 15 residues. CDR3 DNA sequence: TGTGCCAGCAGCCAAGAATTACAAGGAAGAAACACCATATATTTT. It specifies CASSQELQGRNTIYF.

This clonotype was found a few times. The rearrangement joins TRBV14 to TRBJ2-1; D might be TRBD1 (6 bases). The germline gives CDR1 SGHDN, CDR2 FVKESK. CDR3 length equals 17 residues. Trimming shortened V by 0 bases and J by 6 bases, and 18 bases separated the two germline ends. This chain's CDR3 is CASSQDYHRDPLNEQFF. The CDR3 coding sequence is TGTGCCAGCAGCCAAGATTATCACAGGGACCCACTCAATGAGCAGTTCTTC.

V gene TRBV7-2 combines with J gene TRBJ1-6; D gene ambiguous. The CDR3 covers 13 residues. The V end was cut by 4 bases, the J end by 6 bases, with 7 bases between. The germline V gene encodes CDR1 SGHTA and CDR2 FQGNSA. CDR3 loop: CASSSTPNSPLHF. CDR3 DNA sequence: TGTGCCAGCAGCTCCACCCCTAATTCACCCCTCCACTTT.

This clonotype has more than one count but fewer than ten. The chain couples TRBV3-1 to TRBJ2-3; the D gene could be TRBD1 or TRBD2 (6 bases each). CDR3 size: 17 residues. Germline values: CDR1 LGHDT, CDR2 YNNKEL (reference sequence). The ends were cut back, 2 bases at V and 0 bases at J, with 15 bases in the middle. In DNA form, the CDR3 reads TGTGCCAGCAGCCAATTTGGCGGGACAACTAGCACAGATACGCAGTATTTT. Amino acid sequence: CASSQFGGTTSTDTQYF.